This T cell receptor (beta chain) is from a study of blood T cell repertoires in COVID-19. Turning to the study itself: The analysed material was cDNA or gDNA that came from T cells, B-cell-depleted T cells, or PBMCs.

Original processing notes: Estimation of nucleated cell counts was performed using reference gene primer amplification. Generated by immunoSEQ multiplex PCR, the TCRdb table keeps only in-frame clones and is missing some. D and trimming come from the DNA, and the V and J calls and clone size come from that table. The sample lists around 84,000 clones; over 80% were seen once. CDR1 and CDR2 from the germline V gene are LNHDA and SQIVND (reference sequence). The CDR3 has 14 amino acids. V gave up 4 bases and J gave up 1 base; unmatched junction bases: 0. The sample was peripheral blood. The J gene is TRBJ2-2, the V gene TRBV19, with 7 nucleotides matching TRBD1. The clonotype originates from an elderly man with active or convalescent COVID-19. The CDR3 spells CASSRTGNTGELFF. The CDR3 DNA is TGTGCCAGTAGTAGGACAGGGAACACCGGGGAGCTGTTTTTT.